Shown below are 22 T cell receptor beta chains from a single sample sequenced in a study of T cells in Graves' hyperthyroidism and ophthalmopathy (dated by TCRdb to the late 2010s). The protocol used for the library was multiplex PCR. Sequencing relied on an Illumina HiSeq 2000. The TCR beta CDR3 regions were amplified from RNA transcripts. A first-round RT-PCR of the TCR CDR3 used the HTBI primer set with the Qiagen OneStep RT-PCR kit. Clones were called with MiXCR by TCRdb after fastp trimmed the public reads at Q25, and only in-frame beta chains were retained. Identical CDR3 protein sequences are pooled into one entry, listed with their most common genes and DNA. The sample yields about 640,000 distinct CDR3 sequences; 14% were counted once. The top ten hold 12% of the sample. The sequenced sample was blood. These receptors were taken from a woman aged 45-60 years with Graves' ophthalmopathy.

There are many counts of this clonotype. The chain combines TRBV14 with TRBJ2-1, with D perhaps TRBD2 (5 bases). V shed 6 bases and J shed 7 bases, with 13 bases lying between them. The length of the CDR3 is 13 residues. Germline V gives CDR1 SGHDN, CDR2 FVKESK. The DNA for the CDR3 is TGTGCCAGCAGATCGAGTAGCGAGAATGAGCAGTTCTTC. Protein: CASRSSSENEQFF.

This clonotype was detected many times. The chain joins TRBV18 to TRBJ2-1, with TRBD2 matching over 11 bases. The CDR3 sequence is 18 residues long. The ends lost 2 bases at V and 4 bases at J; junction bases unmatched: 10. CDR1 and CDR2 from the germline V gene are KGHSH and LQKENI. CDR3 DNA sequence: TGTGCCAGCTCACCAACAGTAACTAGCGGGGGCCATTACAATGAGCAGTTCTTC. It translates to CASSPTVTSGGHYNEQFF. Supplemented by reference TRBV18 and TRBJ2-1, the full variable domain reads NAGVMQNPRHLVRRRGQEARLRCSPMKGHSHVYWYRQLPEEGLKFMVYLQKENIIDESGMPKERFSAEFPKEGPSILRIQQVVRGDSAAYFCASSPTVTSGGHYNEQFFGPGTRLTVL.

The chain combines TRBV7-2 with TRBJ1-4, with D unclear. The germline gives CDR1 SGHTA, CDR2 FQGNSA. This CDR3 spans 16 amino acids. The V end lost 1 base, the J end lost 4 bases, and 13 bases lay between the germline ends. The CDR3 loop is CASSLDPGVLNEKLFF. CDR3 nucleotide sequence: TGTGCCAGCAGCTTAGATCCGGGAGTACTTAATGAAAAACTGTTTTTT.

The sample holds many counts of this clonotype. The chain recombines TRBV15 with TRBJ1-6; D is ambiguous. This CDR3 has 17 amino acids. Trimming pared 0 bases from V and 11 bases from J, leaving 20 bases between. The V gene's germline CDR1 is LNHNV and CDR2 YYDKDF (reference sequence). CDR3 protein: CATSRDWVEQANTPLHF. Here the CDR3 DNA reads TGTGCCACCAGCAGAGATTGGGTAGAGCAGGCGAATACACCCCTCCACTTT.

The table lists this clonotype with many counts. The rearrangement joins TRBV7-9 to TRBJ2-7, with 10 bases that match TRBD1. Germline lookup yields CDR1 SEHNR and CDR2 FQNEAQ (reference sequence). Germline trimming cut 5 bases from V and 4 bases from J; bases unmatched to any gene: 11. This CDR3 has 16 amino acids. CDR3 nucleotide sequence: TGTGCCAGCAGCCCACCAGGGGGACAGGGGAGGTACGAGCAGTACTTC. Protein product: CASSPPGGQGRYEQYF.

This chain links TRBV12-3 or TRBV12-4 with TRBJ2-2, with TRBD2 matching over 8 bases. The CDR3 is made up of 14 amino acids. V shed 5 bases, J shed 4 bases, and the junction held 3 bases outside the gene matches. The CDR3 region has the DNA TGTGCCAGCAGTCGGGGGGGGCCCACCGGGGAGCTGTTTTTT. As protein: CASSRGGPTGELFF.

This clonotype was seen ten or more times. V gene TRBV12-3 or TRBV12-4 combines with J gene TRBJ2-3; 7 bases are a match to TRBD1. The CDR3 covers 17 residues. J gave up 1 base and V 3 bases, and 10 bases lay outside the gene matches. The CDR3 here is CASSFRRGGYGTDTQYF. DNA of the CDR3: TGTGCCAGCAGTTTTCGACGAGGGGGCTACGGCACAGATACGCAGTATTTT.

This clonotype has just a few counts. The chain has TRBV10-3 and TRBJ1-1; 7 bases agree with TRBD1. V shed 5 bases, J shed 3 bases, and the junction held 0 bases outside the gene matches. The CDR3 consists of 12 residues. Germline lookup yields CDR1 ENHRY and CDR2 SYGVKD. The CDR3 sequence is CAISTGDTEAFF. The CDR3 nucleotides are TGTGCCATCAGTACAGGGGACACTGAAGCTTTCTTT.

This clonotype was recorded many times. The chain combines TRBV18 with TRBJ2-5; D uncertain. The CDR3 is 14 residues long. Germline CDR1 reads KGHSH; CDR2 reads LQKENI. Trimming cost V 3 bases and J 1 base, with 9 bases left between them. The CDR3 region is CASSPVDGQETQYF. Written as DNA, the CDR3 is TGTGCCAGCTCACCCGTTGACGGCCAAGAGACCCAGTACTTC.

This clonotype was counted ten times or more. The chain couples TRBV11-2 to TRBJ2-2; no clear D gene. Per the germline V gene, CDR1 is SGHAT and CDR2 is FQNNGV. The V end was cut by 4 bases, the J end by 7 bases, with 7 bases between. This CDR3 region has 12 residues. The CDR3 DNA reads as TGTGCCAGCAGCTACTTAAGCGGGGAGCTGTTTTTT. Protein product: CASSYLSGELFF.

In its sample, this clonotype was seen many times. This chain uses TRBV5-1 with TRBJ2-1, with D possibly matching TRBD2 (6 bases). Per germline, CDR1 SGHRS and CDR2 YFSETQ. Trimming shortened V by 5 bases and J by 0 bases, and 21 bases separated the two germline ends. This CDR3 is built from 18 residues. CDR3 bases: TGCGCCAGCAGGATTAGCCGGGACTCAGCTTCCTCCTACAATGAGCAGTTCTTC. It codes for CASRISRDSASSYNEQFF.

This clonotype has more than one count but fewer than ten. The rearrangement uses TRBV12-3 or TRBV12-4 and TRBJ2-1; D is unresolved. V was trimmed by 4 bases and J by 9 bases, leaving 16 bases between them. The CDR3 covers 14 residues. The CDR3 DNA reads TGTGCCAGCAGTTCCAAGACTCCTAAGAGTGAGCAGTTCTTC. Translation gives CASSSKTPKSEQFF.

This clonotype was counted only a few times. The gene calls are TRBV4-3 and TRBJ2-3; TRBD1 agrees at 9 bases. J lost 0 bases, V lost 0 bases, and 4 bases had no gene match. CDR1 and CDR2 (germline): LGHNA, YSLEER. CDR3 size: 17 residues. CDR3 in amino acids: CASSQDGGQGSTDTQYF. In DNA, the CDR3 is TGCGCCAGCAGCCAAGATGGGGGACAGGGCAGCACAGATACGCAGTATTTT.

This clonotype was found many times. The V call is TRBV11-3, the J call TRBJ2-5; D is possibly TRBD1 (5 bases). From germline, CDR1 is SGHNT and CDR2 YENEEA. V gave up 4 bases and J gave up 5 bases, with 11 bases separating them. This CDR3 has 13 amino acids. In nucleotides, the CDR3 is TGTGCCAGCAGCTCCGACAGACACGAGACCCAGTACTTC. It codes for CASSSDRHETQYF.

This clonotype has a handful of counts. CDR3 nucleotides: TGTGCCAGCAGCCCAAAGGGCATCCAGAACACTGAAGCTTTCTTT. This codes for CASSPKGIQNTEAFF. The chain carries TRBV7-9 and TRBJ1-1; D remains ambiguous. CDR1 and CDR2 (germline): SEHNR, FQNEAQ (reference sequence). Trimming left V 5 bases short and J 1 base short, with 14 bases between. This CDR3 is 15 amino acids long. The full variable domain, its missing parts supplied by reference TRBV7-9 and TRBJ1-1, is DTGVSQNPRHKITKRGQNVTFRCDPISEHNRLYWYRQTLGQGPEFLTYFQNEAQLEKSRLLSDRFSAERPKGSFSTLEIQRTEQGDSAMYLCASSPKGIQNTEAFFGQGTRLTVV.

A few counts support this clonotype. The rearrangement joins TRBV28 to TRBJ1-5; D call uncertain. This CDR3 contains 14 residues. Germline assignment: CDR1 MDHEN and CDR2 SYDVKM. Trimming removed 6 bases at V and 5 bases at J, with 14 bases between. Here the CDR3 DNA reads TGTGCCAGCAGCCTATCCATATTTGATCAGCCCCAGCATTTT. This codes for CASSLSIFDQPQHF.

This clonotype showed up many times. This chain uses TRBV11-2 with TRBJ2-1; no reliable D call. CDR3 length: 14 residues. With 1 base removed from V and 5 bases from J, the gap between germline ends came to 9 bases. Germline values: CDR1 SGHAT, CDR2 FQNNGV. Here the CDR3 reads CASSLVGPHNEQFF. The CDR3 nucleotides read TGTGCCAGCAGCTTAGTCGGGCCACACAATGAGCAGTTCTTC.

This clonotype was recorded a few times. A much larger clone is a single base away; this may be a read error. The V gene is TRBV14, the J gene TRBJ1-1; D is possibly TRBD1 (5 bases). This CDR3 has 17 amino acids. Germline V gene data show CDR1 as SGHDN and CDR2 as FVKESK. CDR3 sequence reads: CASSLGLGGVENTEASF. The CDR3 nucleotides are TGTGCCAGCAGTTTAGGGCTCGGGGGGGTAGAGAACACTGAAGCTTCCTTT.

This clonotype was recorded many times. The chain joins TRBV14 to TRBJ2-1, with 9 bases that match TRBD2. Germline V gene data show CDR1 as SGHDN and CDR2 as FVKESK. The V and J ends lost 0 bases and 7 bases, in that order; junction bases with no gene match: 7. The CDR3 contains 16 residues. For the CDR3, the DNA is TGTGCCAGCAGCCAAGAGGGCGGGGGGGCCAGTAATGAGCAGTTCTTC. It encodes CASSQEGGGASNEQFF.

There are many counts of this clonotype. The chain couples TRBV11-3 to TRBJ2-2, with 7 nucleotides matching TRBD2. J was trimmed by 3 bases and V by 5 bases; bases with no gene match: 6. This CDR3 contains 15 residues. CDR1 is SGHNT and CDR2 is YENEEA in the germline V gene. DNA for the CDR3: TGTGCCAGCAGCCCGACTAGCTCCCACACCGGGGAGCTGTTTTTT. It is translated as CASSPTSSHTGELFF.

This clonotype was counted ten times or more. The chain employs TRBV5-1 and TRBJ1-5; D gene ambiguous. Per germline, CDR1 SGHRS and CDR2 YFSETQ. The CDR3 has 13 amino acids. The ends were cut back, 0 bases at V and 7 bases at J, with 8 bases in the middle. The CDR3 loop is CASSLARGQPQHF. The CDR3 DNA follows: TGCGCCAGCAGCTTGGCCCGGGGACAGCCCCAGCATTTT.

This clonotype occurred many times. V usage is TRBV6-5 and J usage is TRBJ2-7, with TRBD1 matching over 8 bases. The CDR3 sequence is 14 residues long. CDR1 is MNHEY and CDR2 is SVGAGI in the germline V gene. The J segment lost 6 bases and the V segment lost 2 bases, leaving 6 bases of the junction unmatched. The CDR3 DNA reads as TGTGCCAGCAGTTACGAGGACAGGGAGGCCGAGCAGTACTTC. Translated: CASSYEDREAEQYF.